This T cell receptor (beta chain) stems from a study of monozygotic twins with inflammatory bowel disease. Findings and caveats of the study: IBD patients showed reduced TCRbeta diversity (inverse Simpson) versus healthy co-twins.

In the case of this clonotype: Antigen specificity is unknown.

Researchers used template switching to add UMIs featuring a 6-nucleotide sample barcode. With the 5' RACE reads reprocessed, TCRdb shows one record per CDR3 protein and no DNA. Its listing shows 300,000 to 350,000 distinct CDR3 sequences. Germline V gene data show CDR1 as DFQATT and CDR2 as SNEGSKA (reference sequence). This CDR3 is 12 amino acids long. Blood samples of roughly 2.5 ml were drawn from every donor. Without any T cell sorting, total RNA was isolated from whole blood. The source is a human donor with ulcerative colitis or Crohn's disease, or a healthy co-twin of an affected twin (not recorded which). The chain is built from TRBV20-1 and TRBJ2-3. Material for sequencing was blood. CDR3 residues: CSARGLADTQYF.